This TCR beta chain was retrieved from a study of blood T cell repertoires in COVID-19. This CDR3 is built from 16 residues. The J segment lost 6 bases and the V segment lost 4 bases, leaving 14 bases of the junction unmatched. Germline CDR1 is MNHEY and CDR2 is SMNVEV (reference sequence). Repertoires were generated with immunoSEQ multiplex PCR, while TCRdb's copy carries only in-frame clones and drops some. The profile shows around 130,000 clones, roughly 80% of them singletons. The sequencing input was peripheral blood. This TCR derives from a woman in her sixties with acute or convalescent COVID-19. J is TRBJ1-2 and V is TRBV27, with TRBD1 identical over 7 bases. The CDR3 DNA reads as TGTGCCAGCAGTTCGGGAGGGACAGAGCCGAGCCATGGCTACACCTTC. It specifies CASSSGGTEPSHGYTF.